Listed here are 8 T cell receptor beta chains from one sample, sequenced in a study of blood T cell repertoires in COVID-19. Clones were sequenced by immunoSEQ multiplex PCR, and TCRdb holds only the in-frame ones, with some missing. Seen here are 100,000 to 150,000 clones, approximately 80% observed once, and the top ten hold 1.9%. Sequenced material: peripheral blood. These receptors all come from an older man with acute or convalescent COVID-19.

The V call is TRBV29-1, the J call TRBJ2-3, with 8 bases lining up with TRBD2. Germline V gene lookup returns CDR1 SQVTM and CDR2 ANQGSEA. Trimming cost V 4 bases and J 4 bases; bases outside gene matches: 4. This CDR3 spans 13 amino acids. The CDR3 is CSVGSGVADTQYF. The CDR3 DNA reads as TGCAGCGTTGGTAGCGGGGTTGCAGATACGCAGTATTTT.

This chain links TRBV7-9 with TRBJ1-2; TRBD1 is a possible D gene (6 bases). Germline V gives CDR1 SEHNR, CDR2 FQNEAQ (reference sequence). This CDR3 is built from 13 residues. V was cut by 9 bases and J by 2 bases, with 13 bases left in between. CDR3 sequence: CASTRGLNYGYTF. As DNA, the CDR3 is TGTGCCAGTACCAGGGGCCTCAACTATGGCTACACCTTC.

CDR3 residues: CASTKYPGSHEQYF. The CDR3 DNA follows: TGCGCCAGCACCAAGTACCCGGGGTCCCACGAGCAGTACTTC. The rearrangement uses TRBV5-1 and TRBJ2-7, with D possibly TRBD2 on 5 matching bases. V was cut by 6 bases and J by 5 bases, with 18 bases left in between. Germline V gene sequence: CDR1 SGHRS, CDR2 YFSETQ. This CDR3 region has 14 residues.

This chain uses TRBV5-1 with TRBJ2-3, with 8 positions matching TRBD1. Germline CDR1 SGHRS, CDR2 YFSETQ. V shed 0 bases, J shed 4 bases, and the junction held 10 bases outside the gene matches. This CDR3 contains 17 residues. The CDR3 protein is CASSLASGTGPPDTQYF. CDR3 bases: TGCGCCAGCAGCTTGGCCTCCGGGACAGGCCCCCCAGATACGCAGTATTTT.

The DNA of the CDR3 is TGTGCCAGCAGCCAAGATGCGCAAAGCACCGGGGAGCTGTTTTTT. It specifies CASSQDAQSTGELFF. The V and J genes are TRBV3-1 (or the pseudogene TRBV3-2) and TRBJ2-2; D is uncertain. The V end lost 0 bases, the J end lost 4 bases, and 9 bases lay between the germline ends. This CDR3 has 15 amino acids. CDR1 and CDR2 from the germline V gene are LGHDT and YNNKEL (reference sequence).

This chain's CDR3 is CASSLGRQGGYTF. CDR3 bases: TGTGCCAGCAGCTTAGGCCGACAGGGTGGCTACACCTTC. This sequence joins TRBV11-2 and TRBJ1-2; 7 bases are shared with TRBD1. V was pared by 1 base and J by 7 bases, with 3 bases of the junction left unmatched. The CDR3 loop spans 13 amino acids. CDR1 is SGHAT and CDR2 is FQNNGV in the germline V gene.

The chain employs TRBV6-5 and TRBJ1-2, with TRBD1 identical over 7 bases. The CDR3 consists of 15 residues. V gave up 5 bases and J gave up 3 bases; unmatched junction bases: 9. CDR1 and CDR2 from the germline V gene are MNHEY and SVGAGI. The CDR3: CASSPRDREDYGYTF. DNA of the CDR3: TGTGCCAGCAGTCCCCGAGACAGGGAAGACTATGGCTACACCTTC.

This clone was detected a few times. The chain uses TRBV9 and TRBJ2-2; weak D call: TRBD2 (5 bases). Germline CDR1 SGDLS, CDR2 YYNGEE. V lost 3 bases and J 3 bases, leaving 9 bases between the germline ends. The CDR3 contains 14 residues. The CDR3 DNA reads as TGTGCCAGCAGCGCCCCGGAGGACACCGGGGAGCTGTTTTTT. Translated, it gives CASSAPEDTGELFF.